The next 30 T cell receptor beta chains were all read from a single sample in a study of CD8+ T cells in alopecia areata. Reverse transcription of extracted RNA yielded cDNA, which provided the sequencing template. Here immunoSEQ multiplex PCR was the method, and the copy in TCRdb shows in-frame clones only, minus some. The table has around 190,000 clones, roughly three fifths seen once. The treatment: oral pan-JAK inhibitor, 5-10 mg twice daily. This material consisted of CD4+ T cells sorted from blood, taken at week 4, from a patient treated with tofacitinib. All receptors come from a human donor with alopecia areata.

The chain combines TRBV5-1 with TRBJ2-7; D is uncertain. Trimming shortened V by 2 bases and J by 0 bases, and 9 bases separated the two germline ends. This CDR3 is built from 14 residues. In germline, CDR1 is SGHRS, CDR2 YFSETQ. The CDR3 DNA follows: TGCGCCAGCAGCTTCCTAGTCGACTCCTACGAGCAGTACTTC. It translates to CASSFLVDSYEQYF.

The V call is TRBV9, the J call TRBJ2-5, with D possibly TRBD2 on 6 matching bases. The V and J ends lost 3 bases and 5 bases respectively, with 17 bases between them. Germline loops: CDR1 SGDLS, CDR2 YYNGEE. CDR3 size: 15 residues. Here the CDR3 reads CASSEGPQEGETQYF. As DNA, the CDR3 is TGTGCCAGCAGCGAGGGCCCTCAGGAGGGGGAGACCCAGTACTTC.

This clone was counted a few times. The rearrangement uses TRBV29-1 and TRBJ1-2; unclear D gene. V lost 6 bases, J lost 7 bases, and 12 bases lay in between. The CDR3 extends over 11 amino acids. Germline V gene data show CDR1 as SQVTM and CDR2 as ANQGSEA. CDR3 loop: CSVGSIGGYTF. The CDR3 DNA reads as TGCAGCGTGGGCAGTATCGGTGGCTACACCTTC.

The chain recombines TRBV5-1 with TRBJ2-2; 7 positions agree with TRBD1. This CDR3 contains 14 residues. From germline, CDR1 is SGHRS and CDR2 YFSETQ. V lost 1 base, J lost 8 bases, and 5 bases stayed unmatched. The CDR3 bases are TGCGCCAGCAGCTTGCTACAGGGGTCGGGGGAGCTGTTTTTT. Translated: CASSLLQGSGELFF.

V gene TRBV29-1 combines with J gene TRBJ2-6; no clear D gene. This CDR3 region has 13 residues. The V gene's germline CDR1 is SQVTM and CDR2 ANQGSEA. Trimming removed 7 bases at V and 0 bases at J, with 7 bases between. Here the CDR3 reads CSAQHSGANVLTF. CDR3 in DNA: TGCAGCGCACAGCACTCTGGGGCCAACGTCCTGACTTTC.

This CDR3 is CASSLGSSGTQYF. CDR3 coding DNA: TGTGCCAGCAGCTTGGGGTCGAGCGGGACGCAGTATTTT. V usage is TRBV5-6 and J usage is TRBJ2-3; tentatively, D is TRBD2 (6 bases). Germline V gene lookup returns CDR1 SGHDT and CDR2 YYEEEE. The CDR3 is 13 amino acids. V lost 0 bases and J 9 bases, leaving 11 bases between the germline ends.

This sequence joins TRBV30 and TRBJ1-3; D not certain. The CDR3 length is 12 residues. The germline gives CDR1 GTSNPN, CDR2 SVGIG (reference sequence). V was clipped by 5 bases and J by 1 base, with 6 bases between them. CDR3 coding DNA: TGTGCCTGGGGCAGTTCTGGAAACACCATATATTTT. Translated: CAWGSSGNTIYF.

The rearrangement joins TRBV5-1 to TRBJ2-7; 8 nucleotides align to TRBD2. The CDR3 covers 15 residues. Germline V gene lookup returns CDR1 SGHRS and CDR2 YFSETQ. V trimming: 3 bases; J trimming: 3 bases; junction bases outside the gene matches: 8. CDR3 sequence: CASSSLVAGIYEQYF. The CDR3 coding sequence is TGCGCCAGCAGCTCCTTAGTAGCGGGAATCTACGAGCAGTACTTC.

V is TRBV5-1 and J is TRBJ2-1, with D possibly being TRBD1 or TRBD2 (5 bases each). Germline CDR1 SGHRS, CDR2 YFSETQ. This CDR3 has 16 residues. V was cut by 0 bases and J by 8 bases, with 18 bases left in between. The CDR3 DNA reads as TGCGCCAGCAGCTTGGTTGACGGGGCGCGCATGGATGAGCAGTTCTTC. Translation: CASSLVDGARMDEQFF.

The V call is TRBV25-1, the J call TRBJ2-5; 7 nucleotides agree with TRBD2. CDR1 and CDR2 (germline): MGHDK, SYGVNS. The CDR3 has 14 amino acids. The ends lost 4 bases at V and 2 bases at J; junction bases unmatched: 4. DNA for the CDR3: TGTGCCAGCAGTGCCGGGAGGCGTCAAGAGACCCAGTACTTC. Translation gives CASSAGRRQETQYF.

This sequence joins TRBV2 and TRBJ1-4; D gene uncertain. Germline V gene sequence: CDR1 SNHLY, CDR2 FYNNEI. This CDR3 is built from 16 residues. Trimming cost V 2 bases and J 2 bases, with 12 bases left between them. CDR3 sequence reads: CASSEYGGYTNEKLFF. For the CDR3, the DNA is TGTGCCAGCAGTGAATACGGAGGGTACACTAATGAAAAACTGTTTTTT.

The chain combines TRBV2 with TRBJ2-7; 7 bases fit TRBD1. This CDR3 comprises 15 residues. Germline CDR1 reads SNHLY; CDR2 reads FYNNEI. With 5 bases clipped from V and 3 bases from J, the junction kept 10 bases outside the gene matches. The CDR3 DNA follows: TGTGCCAGCAGTACAGCAGGGGGACCACTCTACGAGCAGTACTTC. Translation: CASSTAGGPLYEQYF.

This chain links TRBV18 with TRBJ1-1; the D is unclear. Trimming removed 4 bases from V and 0 bases from J, with 3 bases in between. The germline gives CDR1 KGHSH, CDR2 LQKENI. This CDR3 is built from 12 residues. The CDR3 region is CASSQMNTEAFF. The CDR3, as DNA: TGTGCCAGCTCACAGATGAACACTGAAGCTTTCTTT.

Points on this clone: Additional DNA sequences in this sample encode the identical CDR3. The chain employs TRBV30 and TRBJ1-3; D unresolved. This CDR3 has 12 amino acids. Germline CDR1 reads GTSNPN; CDR2 reads SVGIG (reference sequence). Trimming shortened V by 4 bases and J by 2 bases, and 6 bases separated the two germline ends. The CDR3 region has the DNA TGTGCCTGGACCCGTCCTGGAAACACCATATATTTT. Amino acid sequence: CAWTRPGNTIYF.

The chain joins TRBV7-2 to TRBJ2-2; D gene uncertain. CDR3 length equals 13 residues. CDR1 is SGHTA, CDR2 FQGNSA, per germline. V was pared by 6 bases and J by 6 bases, with 11 bases between. This CDR3 is CASRSRRAGELFF. The CDR3 DNA reads TGTGCCAGCAGATCGCGACGGGCCGGGGAGCTGTTTTTT.

The chain carries TRBV27 and TRBJ2-7; the D gene is possibly TRBD1 (6 bases). The CDR3 loop spans 15 amino acids. In germline, CDR1 is MNHEY, CDR2 SMNVEV (reference sequence). The ends were cut back, 5 bases at V and 2 bases at J, with 16 bases in the middle. The CDR3 is CASSAEGGITYEQYF. The CDR3 coding sequence is TGTGCCAGCAGTGCAGAAGGGGGAATAACCTACGAGCAGTACTTC.

J is TRBJ2-7 and V is TRBV28; D call uncertain. Trimming removed 1 base at V and 6 bases at J, with 7 bases between. The CDR3 runs to 12 residues. The germline V gene has CDR1 MDHEN and CDR2 SYDVKM. As DNA, the CDR3 is TGTGCCAGCAGTTTATCAACCGCCGAGCAGTACTTC. Translating it yields CASSLSTAEQYF.

The CDR3 DNA is TGCAGCGGACAGGGGCTCACCGGGGAGCTGTTTTTT. Residues: CSGQGLTGELFF. The gene calls are TRBV29-1 and TRBJ2-2, with 8 positions matching TRBD1. The length of the CDR3 is 12 residues. Germline-derived CDR1 and CDR2 are SQVTM and ANQGSEA. The ends lost 7 bases at V and 4 bases at J; junction bases unmatched: 2.

The chain recombines TRBV25-1 with TRBJ2-5; D possibly matches TRBD1 or TRBD2 (6 bases each). Trimming took 2 bases from V and 4 from J, leaving 11 bases between them. This CDR3 comprises 14 residues. Germline CDR1 reads MGHDK; CDR2 reads SYGVNS. CDR3 nucleotide sequence: TGTGCCAGCAGTGAACCCGGGGGCTTAGAGACCCAGTACTTC. Its protein product is CASSEPGGLETQYF.

There are a few counts of this clone. The chain carries TRBV11-2 and TRBJ2-5; maybe TRBD2 (6 bases). The CDR3 is made up of 15 amino acids. With 0 bases removed from V and 5 bases from J, the gap between germline ends came to 13 bases. Germline V gene sequence: CDR1 SGHAT, CDR2 FQNNGV. In DNA, the CDR3 is TGTGCCAGCAGCTTAGATACGGGAGAGGGGGAGACCCAGTACTTC. Its translation is CASSLDTGEGETQYF.

Written as DNA, the CDR3 is TGTGCCAGCACCAATCCGCGGACAGGGATCAGGGCTCAAGAGACCCAGTACTTC. Residues: CASTNPRTGIRAQETQYF. V is TRBV25-1 and J is TRBJ2-5, with TRBD1 identical over 8 bases. The CDR3 loop spans 18 amino acids. J lost 2 bases, V lost 7 bases, and 18 bases had no gene match. In germline, CDR1 is MGHDK, CDR2 SYGVNS. The variable domain in full, completed from reference TRBV25-1 and TRBJ2-5, reads EADIYQTPRYLVIGTGKKITLECSQTMGHDKMYWYQQDPGMELHLIHYSYGVNSTEKGDLSSESTVSRIRTEHFPLTLESARPSHTSQYLCASTNPRTGIRAQETQYFGPGTRLLVL.

The chain couples TRBV29-1 to TRBJ2-3, with no clear D. Trimming shortened V by 1 base and J by 0 bases, and 8 bases separated the two germline ends. Germline CDR1 is SQVTM and CDR2 is ANQGSEA. This CDR3 spans 14 amino acids. DNA for the CDR3: TGCAGCGTTGAAGGGACGGCAAGCACAGATACGCAGTATTTT. Translation: CSVEGTASTDTQYF.

The chain joins TRBV4-3 to TRBJ1-3; 7 bases are a match to TRBD1. Germline CDR1 LGHNA, CDR2 YSLEER. The CDR3 length is 15 residues. V was clipped by 2 bases and J by 4 bases; unmatched bases: 5. The CDR3: CASSQRGTAGNTIYF. CDR3 coding DNA: TGCGCCAGCAGCCAACGGGGGACAGCAGGAAACACCATATATTTT.

The chain links TRBV6-6 to TRBJ2-7, with 7 bases matching TRBD1. Germline assignment: CDR1 MNHNY and CDR2 SVGAGI (reference sequence). V gave up 2 bases and J gave up 3 bases; unmatched junction bases: 4. This CDR3 comprises 14 residues. The CDR3 sequence is CASSYTAGGYEQYF. CDR3 nucleotides: TGTGCCAGCAGTTACACAGCAGGGGGCTACGAGCAGTACTTC.

The chain employs TRBV14 and TRBJ1-1; no clear D gene. Germline lookup yields CDR1 SGHDN and CDR2 FVKESK. The CDR3 totals 16 residues. V was trimmed by 1 base and J by 1 base, leaving 13 bases between them. The CDR3 nucleotides read TGTGCCAGCAGCCAAGTAAAACTGGGGAAGAACACTGAAGCTTTCTTT. Its translation: CASSQVKLGKNTEAFF.

This clone showed up just a few times. The chain joins TRBV9 to TRBJ2-3, with D perhaps TRBD1 (6 bases). Per germline, CDR1 SGDLS and CDR2 YYNGEE. V lost 3 bases, J lost 10 bases, and 27 bases lay in between. This CDR3 contains 17 residues. CDR3 coding DNA: TGTGCCAGCAGCGGGCCCCCAGAGGACAGTCTCGTTGTCTCGCAGTATTTT. It specifies CASSGPPEDSLVVSQYF.

The chain combines TRBV7-6 with TRBJ2-6; 11 bases line up with TRBD2. The junction had 6 bases not matched to a gene; V was cut back by 5 bases and J by 0 bases. Germline lookup yields CDR1 SGHVS and CDR2 FNYEAQ. The CDR3 contains 18 residues. The CDR3 nucleotides read TGTGCCAGCAGCCAAAGACTAGCGGGAAGCTCTGGGGCCAACGTCCTGACTTTC. Translating it yields CASSQRLAGSSGANVLTF.

In its sample, this clone was seen a few times. DNA for the CDR3: TGTGCCAGCAGCCGTTCCGGACAGCAATACTACGAGCAGTACTTC. This sequence encodes CASSRSGQQYYEQYF. The J gene is TRBJ2-7, the V gene TRBV28, with D possibly being TRBD1 (6 bases). The CDR3 totals 15 residues. V lost 6 bases and J lost 3, with 18 bases in between. CDR1 MDHEN and CDR2 SYDVKM come from the germline V gene.

V and J are TRBV30 and TRBJ1-5; the D is unclear. The germline V gene has CDR1 GTSNPN and CDR2 SVGIG (reference sequence). The CDR3 totals 15 residues. Trimming shortened V by 2 bases and J by 0 bases, and 11 bases separated the two germline ends. The CDR3 loop is CAWSRVLNSNQPQHF. In DNA, the CDR3 is TGTGCCTGGAGTCGGGTCCTAAATAGCAATCAGCCCCAGCATTTT.

V is TRBV4-2 and J is TRBJ2-7, with a tentative D call TRBD2 (6 bases). V gave up 0 bases and J gave up 5 bases, with 23 bases separating them. The germline V gene has CDR1 LGHNA and CDR2 YNFKEQ. The CDR3 is 18 residues long. This CDR3 is CASSQDLPLGGIRNEQYF. As DNA, the CDR3 is TGTGCCAGCAGCCAAGATCTACCCCTTGGCGGGATTCGTAACGAGCAGTACTTC.